This T cell receptor (beta chain) was observed in a study of early T cells in non-severe SARS-CoV-2 infection. Background on the study: Sequencing used unsorted whole-blood bulk RNA, so chains lack pairing.

General observations from the study: Comparison of clonotypes with VDJdb favored anti-spike CD8 responses while missing private and CD4 specificities.

Attached unique molecular identifiers marked individual cDNA molecules. One entry per CDR3 protein results from TCRdb running MiXCR on the 5' RACE reads. The sample includes 65,000 to 85,000 distinct CDR3 sequences, approximately 13% of them seen just once. Germline values: CDR1 SGHRS, CDR2 YFSETQ. Trimming left V 6 bases short and J 0 bases short, with 10 bases between. The CDR3 has 13 amino acids. This clonotype appeared a few times. Its target is unknown. This receptor was taken from an adult who was a healthcare worker with PCR-confirmed SARS-CoV-2 infection or an uninfected control (not recorded which). J is TRBJ2-7 and V is TRBV5-1; D remains unclear. The sample taken for sequencing was whole blood. In nucleotides, the CDR3 is TGCGCCAGCACTCCCGGTGACTCCTACGAGCAGTACTTC. As protein: CASTPGDSYEQYF.